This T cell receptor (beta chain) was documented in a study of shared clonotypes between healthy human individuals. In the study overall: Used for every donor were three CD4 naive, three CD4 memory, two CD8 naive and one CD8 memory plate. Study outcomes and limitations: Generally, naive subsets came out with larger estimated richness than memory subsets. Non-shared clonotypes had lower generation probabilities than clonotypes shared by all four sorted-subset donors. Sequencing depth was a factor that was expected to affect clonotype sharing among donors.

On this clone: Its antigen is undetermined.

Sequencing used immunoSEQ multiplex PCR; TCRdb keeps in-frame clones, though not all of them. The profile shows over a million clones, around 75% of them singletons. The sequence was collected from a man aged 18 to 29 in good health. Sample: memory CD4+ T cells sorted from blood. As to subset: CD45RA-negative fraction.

The CDR3 is CASSLLTGSVNTEAFF. CDR3 nucleotides: TGTGCCAGCAGCCTTTTAACCGGGTCGGTGAACACTGAAGCTTTCTTT. The rearrangement links TRBV2 to TRBJ1-1; no clear D gene. The germline CDR1 and CDR2 sequences are SNHLY and FYNNEI. The CDR3 covers 16 residues. Trimming took 6 bases from V and 0 from J, leaving 17 bases between them.